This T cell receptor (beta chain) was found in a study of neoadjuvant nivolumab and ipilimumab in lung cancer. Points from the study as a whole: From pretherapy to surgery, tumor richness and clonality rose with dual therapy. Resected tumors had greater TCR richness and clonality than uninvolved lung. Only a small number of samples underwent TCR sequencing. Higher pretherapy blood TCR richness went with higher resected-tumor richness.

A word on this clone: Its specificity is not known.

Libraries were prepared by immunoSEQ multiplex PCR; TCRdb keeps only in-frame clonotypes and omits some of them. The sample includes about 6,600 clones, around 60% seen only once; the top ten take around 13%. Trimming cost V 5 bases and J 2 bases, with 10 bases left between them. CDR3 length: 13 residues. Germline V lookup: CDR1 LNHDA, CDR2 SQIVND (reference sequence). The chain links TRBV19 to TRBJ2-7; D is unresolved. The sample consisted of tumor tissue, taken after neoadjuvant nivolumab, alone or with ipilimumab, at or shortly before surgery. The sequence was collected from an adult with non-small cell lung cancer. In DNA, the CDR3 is TGTGCCAGTAGTGCCGACCCTCCCTACGAGCAGTACTTC. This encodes CASSADPPYEQYF.